The sequence of this T cell receptor (beta chain) was determined in a study of cytomegalovirus exposure and HLA in healthy donors. Concerning this clone itself: Its target is not known.

Whole-study results and caveats: In an earlier analysis, in 620 or so donors, most V segments appeared productive either ~87% or ~30% of the time. Common viral pathogens were later found to be apparently linked to several of the most significant clusters. In vitro data verified three CMV-associated chains as specific for CMV antigens.

PCR primers comprised 60 Vbeta and 13 Jbeta primers. The data were produced by immunoSEQ multiplex PCR, yet TCRdb's version contains in-frame clones alone and is incomplete. The sample shows some 180,000 clones, around 81% of them seen only once. Input material: PBMCs. The origin of this receptor is a man aged 25 to 40 in good health and CMV-seronegative.

This CDR3 is CASSMGTGGEQYF. DNA of the CDR3: TGTGCCAGCAGCATGGGGACAGGGGGCGAGCAGTACTTC. The chain combines TRBV11-2 with TRBJ2-7; TRBD1 aligns across 11 bases. Germline CDR1 reads SGHAT; CDR2 reads FQNNGV. The CDR3 length is 13 residues. Trimming cost V 5 bases and J 6 bases; bases outside gene matches: 3.